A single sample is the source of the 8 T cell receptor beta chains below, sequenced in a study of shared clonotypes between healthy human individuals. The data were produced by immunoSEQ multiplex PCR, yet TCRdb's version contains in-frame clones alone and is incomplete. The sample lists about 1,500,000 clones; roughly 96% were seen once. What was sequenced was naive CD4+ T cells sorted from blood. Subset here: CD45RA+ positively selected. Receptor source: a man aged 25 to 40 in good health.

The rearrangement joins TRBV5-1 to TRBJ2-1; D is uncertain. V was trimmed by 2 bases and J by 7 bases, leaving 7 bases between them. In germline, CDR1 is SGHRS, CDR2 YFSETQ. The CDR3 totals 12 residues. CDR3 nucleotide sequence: TGCGCCAGCAGCTTCTGGCCTAATGAGCAGTTCTTC. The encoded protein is CASSFWPNEQFF.

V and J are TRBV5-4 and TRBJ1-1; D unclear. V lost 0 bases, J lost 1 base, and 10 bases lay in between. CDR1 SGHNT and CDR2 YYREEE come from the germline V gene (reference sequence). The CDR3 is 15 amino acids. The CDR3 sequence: CASSLEGVPNTEAFF. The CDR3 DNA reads TGTGCCAGCAGCTTGGAGGGAGTCCCGAACACTGAAGCTTTCTTT.

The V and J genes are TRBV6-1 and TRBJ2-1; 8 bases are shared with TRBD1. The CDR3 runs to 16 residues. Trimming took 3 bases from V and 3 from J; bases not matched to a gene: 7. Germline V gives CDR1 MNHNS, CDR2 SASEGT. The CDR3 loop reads CASSEQTGVGYNEQFF. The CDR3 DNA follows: TGTGCCAGCAGTGAGCAGACAGGGGTCGGCTACAATGAGCAGTTCTTC.

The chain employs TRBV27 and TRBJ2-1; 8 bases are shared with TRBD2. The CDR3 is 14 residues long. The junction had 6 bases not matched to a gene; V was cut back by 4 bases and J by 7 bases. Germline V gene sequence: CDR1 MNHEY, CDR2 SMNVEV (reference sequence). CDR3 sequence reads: CASSSYRLANEQFF. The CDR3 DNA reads TGTGCCAGCAGTTCGTACCGACTAGCGAATGAGCAGTTCTTC.

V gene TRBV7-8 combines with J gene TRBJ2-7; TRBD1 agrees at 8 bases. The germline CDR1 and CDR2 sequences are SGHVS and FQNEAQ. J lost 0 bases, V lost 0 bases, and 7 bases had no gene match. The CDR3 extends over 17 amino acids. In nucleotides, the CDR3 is TGTGCCAGCAGCTTAGCCTTGGGACAGGAGATCTCCTACGAGCAGTACTTC. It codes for CASSLALGQEISYEQYF.

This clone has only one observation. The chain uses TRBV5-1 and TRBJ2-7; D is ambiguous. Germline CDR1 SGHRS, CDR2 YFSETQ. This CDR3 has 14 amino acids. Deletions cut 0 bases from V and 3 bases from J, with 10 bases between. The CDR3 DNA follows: TGCGCCAGCAGCTTGGATCAGGCTAACTACGAGCAGTACTTC. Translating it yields CASSLDQANYEQYF.

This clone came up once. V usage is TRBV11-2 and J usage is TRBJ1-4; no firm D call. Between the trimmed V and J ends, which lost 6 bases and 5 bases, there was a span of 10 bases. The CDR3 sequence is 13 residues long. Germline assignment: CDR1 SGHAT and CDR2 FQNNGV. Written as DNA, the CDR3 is TGTGCCAGCAGTTCCTCTTACAATGAAAAACTGTTTTTT. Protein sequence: CASSSSYNEKLFF.

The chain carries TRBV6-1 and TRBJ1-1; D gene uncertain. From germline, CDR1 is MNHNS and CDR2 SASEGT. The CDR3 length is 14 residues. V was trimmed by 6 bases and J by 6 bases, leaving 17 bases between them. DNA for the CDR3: TGTGCCAGCAGACTTGACTTAGCGAAAGCTGAAGCTTTCTTT. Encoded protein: CASRLDLAKAEAFF.